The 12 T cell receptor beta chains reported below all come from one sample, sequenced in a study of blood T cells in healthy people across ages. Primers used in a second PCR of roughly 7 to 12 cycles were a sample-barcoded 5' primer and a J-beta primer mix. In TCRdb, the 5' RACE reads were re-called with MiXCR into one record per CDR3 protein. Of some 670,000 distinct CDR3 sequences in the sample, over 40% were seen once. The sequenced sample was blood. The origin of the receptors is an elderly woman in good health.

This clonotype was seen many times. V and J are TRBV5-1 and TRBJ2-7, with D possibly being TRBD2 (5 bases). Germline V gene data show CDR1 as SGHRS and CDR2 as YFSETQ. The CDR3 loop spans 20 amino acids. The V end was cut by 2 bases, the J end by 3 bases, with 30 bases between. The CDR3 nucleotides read TGCGCCAGCAGCTTTAAGAATCCCTGGCTAGCCCACCCCGACCTCTACGAGCAGTACTTC. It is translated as CASSFKNPWLAHPDLYEQYF.

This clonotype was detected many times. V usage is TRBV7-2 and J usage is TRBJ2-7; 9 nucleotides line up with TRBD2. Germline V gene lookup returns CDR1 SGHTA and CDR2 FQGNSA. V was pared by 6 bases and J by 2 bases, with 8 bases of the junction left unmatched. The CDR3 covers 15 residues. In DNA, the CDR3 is TGTGCCAGCAGTTCTACAGCGGGAGGACCCTACGAGCAGTACTTC. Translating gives CASSSTAGGPYEQYF.

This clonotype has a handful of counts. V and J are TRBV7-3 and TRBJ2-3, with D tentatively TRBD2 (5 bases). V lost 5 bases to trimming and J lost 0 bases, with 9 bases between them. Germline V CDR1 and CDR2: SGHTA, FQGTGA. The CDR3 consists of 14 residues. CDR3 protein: CASSVKRSTDTQYF. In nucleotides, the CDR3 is TGTGCCAGCAGCGTAAAGCGGAGCACAGATACGCAGTATTTT.

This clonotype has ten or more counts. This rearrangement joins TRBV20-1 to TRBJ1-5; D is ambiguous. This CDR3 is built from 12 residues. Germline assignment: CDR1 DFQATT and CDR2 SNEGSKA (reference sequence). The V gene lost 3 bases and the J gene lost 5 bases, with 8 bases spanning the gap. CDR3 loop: CSASTSDQPQHF. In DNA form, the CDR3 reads TGCAGTGCTAGCACCTCTGATCAGCCCCAGCATTTT.

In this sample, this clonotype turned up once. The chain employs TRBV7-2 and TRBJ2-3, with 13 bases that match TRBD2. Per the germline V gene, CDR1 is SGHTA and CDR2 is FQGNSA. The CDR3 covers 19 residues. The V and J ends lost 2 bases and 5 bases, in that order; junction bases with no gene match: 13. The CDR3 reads CASSLTSGRAVTIRDTQYF. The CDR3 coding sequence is TGTGCCAGCAGCTTAACTAGCGGGAGGGCGGTTACGATTCGAGATACGCAGTATTTT.

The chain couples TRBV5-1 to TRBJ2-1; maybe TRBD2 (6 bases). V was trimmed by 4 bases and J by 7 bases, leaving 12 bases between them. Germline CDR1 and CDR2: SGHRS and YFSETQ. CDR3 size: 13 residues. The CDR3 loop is CASSQILANEQFF. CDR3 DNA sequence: TGCGCCAGCAGCCAGATACTAGCTAATGAGCAGTTCTTC.

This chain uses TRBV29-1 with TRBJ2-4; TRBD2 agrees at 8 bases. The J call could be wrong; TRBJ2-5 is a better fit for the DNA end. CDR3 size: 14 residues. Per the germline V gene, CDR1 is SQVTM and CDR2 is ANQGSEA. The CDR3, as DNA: TGCAGCTGCCCCTCGGGAGGGTTCCAAGAGACCCAGTACTTC. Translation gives CSCPSGGFQETQYF.

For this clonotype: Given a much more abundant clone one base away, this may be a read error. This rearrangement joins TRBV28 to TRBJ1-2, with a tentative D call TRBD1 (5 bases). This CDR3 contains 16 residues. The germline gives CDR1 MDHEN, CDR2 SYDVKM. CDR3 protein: CACSFTGARDLYGYTF. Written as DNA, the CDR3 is TGTGCCTGCAGTTTCACCGGAGCCAGGGACCTATATGGCTACACCTTC.

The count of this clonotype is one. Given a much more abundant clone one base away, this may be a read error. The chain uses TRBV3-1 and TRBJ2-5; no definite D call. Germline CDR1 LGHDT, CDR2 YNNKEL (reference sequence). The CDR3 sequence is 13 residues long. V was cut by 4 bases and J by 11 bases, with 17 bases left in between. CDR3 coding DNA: TGTGCCAGCAGCCGGACGGTTAACAATGAGCAGTACTTC. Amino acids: CASSRTVNNEQYF.

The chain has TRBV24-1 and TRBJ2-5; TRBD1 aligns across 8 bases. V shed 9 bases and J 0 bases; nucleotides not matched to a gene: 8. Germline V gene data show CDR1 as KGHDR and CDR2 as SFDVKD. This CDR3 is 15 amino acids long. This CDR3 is CATGYGTGYQETQYF. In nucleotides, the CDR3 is TGTGCCACCGGGTACGGGACAGGATACCAAGAGACCCAGTACTTC.

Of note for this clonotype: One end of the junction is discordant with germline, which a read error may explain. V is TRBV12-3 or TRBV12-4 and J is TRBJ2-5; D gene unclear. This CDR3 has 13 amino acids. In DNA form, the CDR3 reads TGTGCCGGCAGTCCCGGAGTTAGGGAGACCCAGTACTTC. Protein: CAGSPGVRETQYF.

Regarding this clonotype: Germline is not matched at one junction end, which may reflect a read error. CDR3 sequence: CASSPREYNVQFF. The CDR3 nucleotides are TGTGCCAGCTCACCCCGGGAGTACAATGTGCAGTTCTTC. The chain carries TRBV18 and TRBJ2-1; weak D call: TRBD2 (6 bases). The germline gives CDR1 KGHSH, CDR2 LQKENI. The CDR3 covers 13 residues.